The 6 T cell receptor beta chains below were found in one sample sequenced in a study of cytomegalovirus exposure and HLA in healthy donors. Primers: 60 Vbeta forward and 13 Jbeta reverse. Clones were sequenced by immunoSEQ multiplex PCR, and TCRdb holds only the in-frame ones, with some missing. The profile shows approximately 120,000 clones, roughly 71% of them singletons. Sequencing was performed on PBMCs. These receptors all stem from an older woman in good health and CMV-seropositive.

This clone was seen only once. V and J are TRBV19 and TRBJ1-1, with 8 bases identical to TRBD1. Trimming removed 4 bases from V and 0 bases from J; junction bases left unmatched: 7. The CDR3 spans 16 residues. Germline values: CDR1 LNHDA, CDR2 SQIVND (reference sequence). The CDR3 DNA sequence: TGTGCCAGTAGTACCAGGACAGGGTGGTTGAACACTGAAGCTTTCTTT. Its protein product is CASSTRTGWLNTEAFF.

This chain joins TRBV10-2 and TRBJ2-1, with D unclear. The germline V gene encodes CDR1 WSHSY and CDR2 SAAADI. V was cut by 3 bases and J by 9 bases, with 12 bases left in between. CDR3 length: 13 residues. In DNA, the CDR3 is TGCGCCAGCAGTGAACAGTCCACAAGTGAGCAGTTCTTC. Encoded protein: CASSEQSTSEQFF.

This clone was observed many times. A junction boundary mismatches the germline segment, possibly from a read error. The J gene is TRBJ2-3, the V gene TRBV7-3; the match to TRBD1 covers 7 bases. Germline-derived CDR1 and CDR2 are SGHTA and FQGTGA. This CDR3 is built from 12 residues. This chain's CDR3 is CASSKGADTQYF. Written as DNA, the CDR3 is TGTGCCAGCTCGAAGGGGGCAGACACGCAGTATTTT.

This clone occurred a few times. The chain is built from TRBV18 and TRBJ1-4; possible D gene TRBD1, 6 bases. CDR1 KGHSH and CDR2 LQKENI come from the germline V gene. The V gene lost 3 bases and the J gene lost 12 bases, with 20 bases spanning the gap. CDR3 size: 15 residues. The CDR3 nucleotides read TGTGCCAGCTCACCTAGAACGGGGGGCGGGTCTCAACTGTTTTTT. Translated, it gives CASSPRTGGGSQLFF.

This chain uses TRBV19 with TRBJ1-5, with D unresolved. CDR1 LNHDA and CDR2 SQIVND come from the germline V gene (reference sequence). Trimming removed 7 bases from V and 4 bases from J, with 14 bases in between. The CDR3 has 14 amino acids. The CDR3 nucleotides read TGTGCCAGTACCTCGCGGGTACGGAATCAGCCCCAGCATTTT. Protein product: CASTSRVRNQPQHF.

The count of this clone is one. V usage is TRBV14 and J usage is TRBJ1-3; D is undetermined. Trimming shortened V by 0 bases and J by 2 bases, and 5 bases separated the two germline ends. The CDR3 contains 14 residues. Germline V gene sequence: CDR1 SGHDN, CDR2 FVKESK. The CDR3 DNA follows: TGTGCCAGCAGCCAAGATCGAGCTGGAAACACCATATATTTT. It yields the protein CASSQDRAGNTIYF.